These T cell receptor beta chains were read from a single sample in a study of blood T cell repertoires in COVID-19. The assay was immunoSEQ multiplex PCR, and TCRdb's table has in-frame clones only and misses some. The sample lists 190,000 or so clones; about 85% were seen once. The sequenced material came from PBMCs or T cells enriched from blood (not recorded which). Receptor source: a man aged 40-55 years who had recovered from COVID-19. Both conserved end residues are part of each CDR3.

j_gene	v_gene	CDR3aa
TRBJ2-7	TRBV4-1	CASSQGPLAGAPSYEQYF
TRBJ1-1	TRBV5-4	CASSLGRVGFTEAFF
TRBJ1-5	TRBV5-6	CASSARGQGKGNQPQHF
TRBJ1-1	TRBV12-5	CASRPDFNTEAFF
TRBJ2-7	TRBV11-2	CASSFSAGHEQYF
TRBJ1-1	TRBV9	CASSVDPGGGEAFF
TRBJ1-1	TRBV7-9	CASTPFEGAITEAFF
TRBJ2-5	TRBV3-1/TRBV3-2	CASSLSGSETQYF
TRBJ2-5	TRBV28	CASSLGGSLKTQYF
TRBJ1-1	TRBV5-4	CASSSRGPNTEAFF
TRBJ2-3	TRBV19	CASSTTQTLAGTDTQYF
TRBJ2-1	TRBV9	CASSPGGDPYNEQFF
TRBJ2-7	TRBV11-3	CASSSLRGYEQYF
TRBJ1-1	TRBV30	CAWRPILRNTEAFF
TRBJ1-4	TRBV19	CASSSPGSTNEKLFF